Below are 2 T cell receptor beta chains sequenced from a single sample in a study of human T cells and chemical hapten exposure. The time point: pre-sensitization, week 0. As to treatment: therapeutic diphenylcyclopropenone sensitization with weekly scalp DPC. TCRdb reanalysed the RACE reads using MiXCR and keeps one entry per CDR3 protein. The sample has roughly 81,000 distinct CDR3 sequences, 8.5% to 9% seen once. The source material was whole blood, sampled in connection with sensitization to the hapten diphenylcyclopropenone (DPC). These receptors were taken from a man aged 40-50 years with alopecia areata. Some clones in this sample may be carry-over from other donors' samples.

This clonotype was recorded at least ten times. The chain recombines TRBV5-1 with TRBJ1-2, with 8 bases fitting TRBD1. The germline V gene has CDR1 SGHRS and CDR2 YFSETQ. This CDR3 has 14 residues. J lost 8 bases, V lost 3 bases, and 9 bases had no gene match. DNA for the CDR3: TGCGCCAGCAGCTCATTAGAGACAGGGGTCGGCTACACCTTC. It codes for CASSSLETGVGYTF.

This clonotype was seen only a few times. Being one base from a much bigger clone, this may be a read error. The chain uses TRBV29-1 and TRBJ1-1, with 8 bases identical to TRBD1. The V gene's germline CDR1 is SQVTM and CDR2 ANQGSEA. V was pared by 4 bases and J by 7 bases, with 2 bases of the junction left unmatched. The CDR3 is 11 residues long. CDR3 nucleotides: TGCAGCGTTGGACAGGGGCTTGAAGCTTTCTTT. Amino acid sequence: CSVGQGLEAFF. Complete variable domain (other parts from reference TRBV29-1 and TRBJ1-1): SAVISQKPSRDICQRGTSLTIQCQVDSQVTMMFWYRQQPGQSLTLIATANQGSEATYESGFVIDKFPISRPNLTFSTLTVSNMSPEDSSIYLCSVGQGLEAFFGQGTRLTVV.